This T cell receptor (beta chain) is drawn from a study of T-cell reconstitution after alpha-beta-depleted transplantation in children. Broader study findings: It was newly produced T cells that mostly accounted for T-cell counts and diversity one year after transplant. Surviving recipient cells, namely T cells and thymic progenitors, were the source of high day-60 TCRbeta diversity in some patients. Several hundred rapidly expanded clones from non-depleted graft cells reportedly supplied alpha-beta T cells about two months post-transplant.

As regards this clonotype: Its antigen remains unidentified.

TCRbeta library construction was performed incorporating unique molecular identifiers. TCRdb recomputed calls from the PCR reads with MiXCR, one row per CDR3 protein. The top ten clones hold 28% of a sample with about 980,000 distinct CDR3 sequences, roughly 31% of them seen once. Germline CDR1 SGHAT, CDR2 FQNNGV. This CDR3 is built from 16 residues. V lost 5 bases and J 0 bases, leaving 11 bases between the germline ends. The clonotype originates from a boy less than two years old who had a stem cell transplant for SCID, so the T cells may come from the graft donor. The specimen comprised PBMCs, mostly from graft donor cells, sampled 360 days after TCRalphabeta/CD19-depleted stem cell transplant. The chain carries TRBV11-2 and TRBJ1-6, with D possibly matching TRBD1 (6 bases). This CDR3 is CASSPRTVSYNSPLHF. The DNA of the CDR3 is TGTGCCAGCAGCCCGAGGACAGTCTCCTATAATTCACCCCTCCACTTT.